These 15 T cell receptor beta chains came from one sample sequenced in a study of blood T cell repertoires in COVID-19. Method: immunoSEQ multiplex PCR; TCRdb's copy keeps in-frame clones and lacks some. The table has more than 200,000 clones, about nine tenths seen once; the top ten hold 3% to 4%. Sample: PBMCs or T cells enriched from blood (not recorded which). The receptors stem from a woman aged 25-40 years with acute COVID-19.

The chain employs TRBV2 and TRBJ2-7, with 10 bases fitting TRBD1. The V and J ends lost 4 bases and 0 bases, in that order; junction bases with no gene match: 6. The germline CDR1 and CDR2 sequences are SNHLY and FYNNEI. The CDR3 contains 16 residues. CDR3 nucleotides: TGTGCCAGCAGTGTATACGGGACAGGGGTCTCCTACGAGCAGTACTTC. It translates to CASSVYGTGVSYEQYF.

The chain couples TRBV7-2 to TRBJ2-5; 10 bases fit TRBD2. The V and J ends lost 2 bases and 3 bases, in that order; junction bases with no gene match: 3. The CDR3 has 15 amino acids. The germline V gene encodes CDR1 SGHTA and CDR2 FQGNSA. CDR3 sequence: CASSLRAGGKETQYF. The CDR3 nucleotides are TGTGCCAGCAGCTTAAGAGCGGGGGGGAAAGAGACCCAGTACTTC.

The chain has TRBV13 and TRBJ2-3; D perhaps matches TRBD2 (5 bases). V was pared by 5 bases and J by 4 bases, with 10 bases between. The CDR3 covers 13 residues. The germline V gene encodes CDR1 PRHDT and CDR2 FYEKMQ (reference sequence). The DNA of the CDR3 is TGTGCCAGCAGCCCCGGGGTTTCAGATACGCAGTATTTT. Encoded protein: CASSPGVSDTQYF. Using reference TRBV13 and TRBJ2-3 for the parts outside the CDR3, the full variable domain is AAGVIQSPRHLIKEKRETATLKCYPIPRHDTVYWYQQGPGQDPQFLISFYEKMQSDKGSIPDRFSAQQFSDYHSELNMSSLELGDSALYFCASSPGVSDTQYFGPGTRLTVL.

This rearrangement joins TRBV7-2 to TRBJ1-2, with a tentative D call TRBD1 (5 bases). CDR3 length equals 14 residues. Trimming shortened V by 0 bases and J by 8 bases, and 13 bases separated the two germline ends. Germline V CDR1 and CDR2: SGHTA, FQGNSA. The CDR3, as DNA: TGTGCCAGCAGCTTAGCAACAGGAATGGGAGGCTACACCTTC. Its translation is CASSLATGMGGYTF.

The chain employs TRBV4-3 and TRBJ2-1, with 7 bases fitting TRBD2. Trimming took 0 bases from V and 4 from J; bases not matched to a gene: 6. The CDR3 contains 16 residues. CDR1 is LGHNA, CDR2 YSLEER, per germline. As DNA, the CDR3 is TGCGCCAGCAGCCAAGATTGGGAGGGAACTTACAATGAGCAGTTCTTC. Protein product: CASSQDWEGTYNEQFF.

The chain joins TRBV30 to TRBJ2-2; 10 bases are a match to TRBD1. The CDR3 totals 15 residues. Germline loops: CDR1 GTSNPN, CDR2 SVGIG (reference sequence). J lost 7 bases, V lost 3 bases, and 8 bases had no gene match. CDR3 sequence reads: CAWSPRTGGSGELFF. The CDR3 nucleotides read TGTGCCTGGAGCCCTCGGACAGGGGGAAGCGGGGAGCTGTTTTTT.

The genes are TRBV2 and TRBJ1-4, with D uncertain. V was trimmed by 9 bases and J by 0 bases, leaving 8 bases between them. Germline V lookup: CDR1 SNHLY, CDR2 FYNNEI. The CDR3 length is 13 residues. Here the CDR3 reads CASWAATNEKLFF. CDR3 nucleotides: TGTGCCAGTTGGGCAGCAACTAATGAAAAACTGTTTTTT. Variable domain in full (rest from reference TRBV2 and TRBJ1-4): EPEVTQTPSHQVTQMGQEVILRCVPISNHLYFYWYRQILGQKVEFLVSFYNNEISEKSEIFDDQFSVERPDGSNFTLKIRSTKLEDSAMYFCASWAATNEKLFFGSGTQLSVL.

CDR3 loop: CASSRTGKESGYTF. CDR3 coding DNA: TGTGCCAGCAGTCGCACAGGGAAGGAGAGCGGCTACACCTTC. The V call is TRBV14, the J call TRBJ1-2, with a tentative D call TRBD1 (6 bases). The CDR3 covers 14 residues. From germline, CDR1 is SGHDN and CDR2 FVKESK. V was trimmed by 6 bases and J by 8 bases, leaving 19 bases between them.

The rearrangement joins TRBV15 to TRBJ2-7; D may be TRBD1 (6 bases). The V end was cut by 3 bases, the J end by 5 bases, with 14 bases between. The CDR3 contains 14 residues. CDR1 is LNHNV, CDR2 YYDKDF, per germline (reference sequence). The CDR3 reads CATSRGTPRDEQYF. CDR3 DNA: TGTGCCACCAGCAGGGGGACACCTCGGGACGAGCAGTACTTC.

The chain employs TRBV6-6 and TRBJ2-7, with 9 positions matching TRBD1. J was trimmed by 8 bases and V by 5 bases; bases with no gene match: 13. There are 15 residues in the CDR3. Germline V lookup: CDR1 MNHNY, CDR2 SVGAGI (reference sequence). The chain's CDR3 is CASSRGDRVENKQYF. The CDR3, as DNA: TGTGCCAGCAGTCGGGGGGACAGGGTTGAAAACAAGCAGTACTTC.

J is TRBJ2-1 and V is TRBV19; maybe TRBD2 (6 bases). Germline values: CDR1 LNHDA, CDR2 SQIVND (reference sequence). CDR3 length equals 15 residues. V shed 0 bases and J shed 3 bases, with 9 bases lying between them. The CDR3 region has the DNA TGTGCCAGTAGTATAGATTCTAGCGACTACAATGAGCAGTTCTTC. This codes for CASSIDSSDYNEQFF. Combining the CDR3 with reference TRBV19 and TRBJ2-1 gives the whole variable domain DGGITQSPKYLFRKEGQNVTLSCEQNLNHDAMYWYRQDPGQGLRLIYYSQIVNDFQKGDIAEGYSVSREKKESFPLTVTSAQKNPTAFYLCASSIDSSDYNEQFFGPGTRLTVL.

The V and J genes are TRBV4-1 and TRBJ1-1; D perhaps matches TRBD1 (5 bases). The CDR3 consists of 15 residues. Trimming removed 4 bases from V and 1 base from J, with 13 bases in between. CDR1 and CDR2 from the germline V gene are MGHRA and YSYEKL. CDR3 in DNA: TGCGCCAGCAGCCCACGGGGGATGGGGAACACTGAAGCTTTCTTT. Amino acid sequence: CASSPRGMGNTEAFF.

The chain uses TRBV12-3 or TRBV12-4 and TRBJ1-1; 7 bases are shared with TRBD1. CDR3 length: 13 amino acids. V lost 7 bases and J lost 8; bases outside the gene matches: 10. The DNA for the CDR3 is TGTGCCAGCAACCCCCCCGGGACAGTCGAAGCTTTCTTT. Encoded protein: CASNPPGTVEAFF.

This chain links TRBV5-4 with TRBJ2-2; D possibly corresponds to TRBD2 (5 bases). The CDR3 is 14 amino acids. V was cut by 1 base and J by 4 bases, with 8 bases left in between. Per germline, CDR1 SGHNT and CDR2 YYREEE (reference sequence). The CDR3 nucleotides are TGTGCCAGCAGCTTGATAGGGAGCACCGGGGAGCTGTTTTTT. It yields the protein CASSLIGSTGELFF.

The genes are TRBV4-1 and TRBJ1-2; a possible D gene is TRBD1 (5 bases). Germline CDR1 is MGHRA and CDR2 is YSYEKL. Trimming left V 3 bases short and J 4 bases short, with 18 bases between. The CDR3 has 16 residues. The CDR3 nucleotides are TGCGCCAGCAGCCACGGAGGGAAGGGGAACTCCTATGGCTACACCTTC. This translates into CASSHGGKGNSYGYTF.